Shown below are 20 T cell receptor beta chains from a single sample sequenced in a study of shared clonotypes between healthy human individuals. Data came from immunoSEQ multiplex PCR; TCRdb stores just in-frame clones and leaves some out. Counted here are approximately 2.4 million clones, 90% to 97% occurring once; the ten biggest clones make up roughly 0.13%. The sequenced sample was naive CD4+ T cells sorted from blood. Subset of the sample: CD45RA+ positively selected. The receptors stem from a man between 18 and 35 years old in good health.

The chain uses TRBV10-3 and TRBJ2-1; TRBD1 matches 8 bases. Germline trimming cut 5 bases from V and 0 bases from J; bases unmatched to any gene: 3. The CDR3 runs 15 residues. In germline, CDR1 is ENHRY, CDR2 SYGVKD. CDR3 coding DNA: TGTGCCATCAGTTTCGACAGGGGCTCCTACAATGAGCAGTTCTTC. Protein product: CAISFDRGSYNEQFF.

This clone came up once. The same CDR3 can be traced to other DNA sequences in this sample. V and J are TRBV9 and TRBJ2-7; D possibly uses TRBD1 or TRBD2 (6 bases each). V lost 2 bases and J lost 6, with 9 bases in between. The germline V gene has CDR1 SGDLS and CDR2 YYNGEE. This CDR3 spans 12 amino acids. DNA for the CDR3: TGTGCCAGCAGCGTGGGGGGCGGCGAGCAGTACTTC. It encodes CASSVGGGEQYF.

This chain uses TRBV6-1 with TRBJ1-5; no reliable D call. CDR1 is MNHNS, CDR2 SASEGT, per germline. Between the trimmed V and J ends, which lost 10 bases and 6 bases, there was a span of 22 bases. The CDR3 is made up of 15 amino acids. This chain's CDR3 is CATHWEVGSGQPQHF. The CDR3 DNA follows: TGTGCCACCCACTGGGAAGTAGGTAGTGGTCAGCCCCAGCATTTT.

The rearrangement uses TRBV6-1 and TRBJ1-5, with D possibly being TRBD1 (6 bases). The CDR3 has 15 amino acids. Germline CDR1 reads MNHNS; CDR2 reads SASEGT. V shed 4 bases and J shed 9 bases, with 19 bases lying between them. The CDR3 loop reads CASSATATGLGPQHF. CDR3 in DNA: TGTGCCAGCAGTGCCACGGCAACAGGGCTAGGGCCCCAGCATTTT.

CDR3 DNA: TGTGCCAGCAGCCAAGTTACCCTAGAACACCGTACGATGCAGTACTTC. It codes for CASSQVTLEHRTMQYF. The chain is built from TRBV4-2 and TRBJ2-7; no reliable D call. Looked up from germline, CDR1 is LGHNA and CDR2 is YNFKEQ. The CDR3 consists of 16 residues. Between the trimmed V and J ends, which lost 1 base and 9 bases, there was a span of 22 bases.

Worth noting for this clone: The junction and the germline gene differ at one end; a read error may be behind it. This CDR3 is also generated by other DNA sequences in the sample. The chain couples TRBV20-1 to TRBJ2-7, with D possibly being TRBD1 (5 bases). CDR1 is DFQATT, CDR2 SNEGSKA, per germline (reference sequence). CDR3 length: 11 amino acids. DNA of the CDR3: TGCAGTGCTGGAGACAGCTACGAGCAGTACTTC. It specifies CSAGDSYEQYF.

For this clone: The same CDR3 can be traced to other DNA sequences in this sample. The rearrangement uses TRBV7-9 and TRBJ2-1, with a weak D call TRBD2 (6 bases). Trimming cost V 0 bases and J 6 bases, with 6 bases left between them. The CDR3 has 13 amino acids. CDR1 SEHNR and CDR2 FQNEAQ come from the germline V gene (reference sequence). The CDR3 here is CASSLAGGNEQFF. The CDR3 DNA follows: TGTGCCAGCAGCTTAGCGGGGGGCAATGAGCAGTTCTTC.

This chain uses TRBV30 with TRBJ1-6; weak D call: TRBD1 (6 bases). This CDR3 region has 15 residues. Looked up from germline, CDR1 is GTSNPN and CDR2 is SVGIG (reference sequence). Between the trimmed V and J ends, which lost 4 bases and 7 bases, there was a span of 17 bases. CDR3: CAWTTGLWPNSPLHF. The CDR3 region has the DNA TGTGCCTGGACGACAGGCCTTTGGCCGAATTCACCCCTCCACTTT.

This clone was detected once. This chain joins TRBV7-2 and TRBJ2-1; 9 nucleotides line up with TRBD2. The CDR3 is 18 residues long. Per germline, CDR1 SGHTA and CDR2 FQGNSA. V was clipped by 1 base and J by 6 bases; unmatched bases: 13. The CDR3 nucleotides read TGTGCCAGCAGCTTAGGATCCGGCGGGAGGGACCTCGGCAATGAGCAGTTCTTC. Its translation is CASSLGSGGRDLGNEQFF.

The chain has TRBV6-5 and TRBJ1-2, with 8 bases fitting TRBD1. J lost 5 bases, V lost 7 bases, and 9 bases had no gene match. This CDR3 has 14 residues. The germline CDR1 and CDR2 sequences are MNHEY and SVGAGI. The DNA of the CDR3 is TGTGCCAGCAACCCGACAGGGGCGCTATATGGCTACACCTTC. Translation gives CASNPTGALYGYTF.

This clone was counted only a few times. V usage is TRBV7-6 and J usage is TRBJ2-5, with 10 positions matching TRBD1. V was pared by 5 bases and J by 3 bases, with 6 bases of the junction left unmatched. The length of the CDR3 is 15 residues. Germline-derived CDR1 and CDR2 are SGHVS and FNYEAQ. The CDR3 bases are TGTGCCAGCAGCCGAAGGACAGGGGGGGAAGAGACCCAGTACTTC. Its protein product is CASSRRTGGEETQYF.

J is TRBJ1-2 and V is TRBV6-5; D ambiguous. CDR1 is MNHEY, CDR2 SVGAGI, per germline. This CDR3 spans 11 amino acids. Trimming removed 5 bases at V and 8 bases at J, with 9 bases between. The CDR3 region is CASSRSEGYTF. In DNA form, the CDR3 reads TGTGCCAGCAGTCGATCAGAGGGCTACACCTTC.

This chain connects TRBV28 to TRBJ1-5; D gene unclear. Trimming pared 10 bases from V and 3 bases from J, leaving 16 bases between. The CDR3 has 14 residues. From germline, CDR1 is MDHEN and CDR2 SYDVKM. CDR3 nucleotides: TGTGCCACCATTTACGGGTCCCTCAATCAGCCCCAGCATTTT. Translated, it gives CATIYGSLNQPQHF.

The chain has TRBV7-2 and TRBJ1-3; unclear D gene. V was pared by 7 bases and J by 0 bases, with 7 bases between. Per the germline V gene, CDR1 is SGHTA and CDR2 is FQGNSA. This CDR3 comprises 13 residues. CDR3 in DNA: TGTGCCAGCACCCTAGCCTCTGGAAACACCATATATTTT. This sequence encodes CASTLASGNTIYF.

On this clone: Distinct nucleotide sequences in the sample also encode this CDR3. This chain uses TRBV5-1 with TRBJ1-3, with D possibly matching TRBD1 (6 bases). CDR1 SGHRS and CDR2 YFSETQ come from the germline V gene. The CDR3 has 15 amino acids. The V end was cut by 0 bases, the J end by 4 bases, with 11 bases between. The CDR3 DNA reads TGCGCCAGCAGCTTGGTACAGGGAGCAGGAAACACCATATATTTT. Translation: CASSLVQGAGNTIYF.

The chain recombines TRBV13 with TRBJ1-1; 7 bases match TRBD1. Germline values: CDR1 PRHDT, CDR2 FYEKMQ (reference sequence). The V segment lost 5 bases and the J segment 0 bases; nucleotides outside the gene matches: 12. The CDR3 extends over 17 amino acids. The CDR3 here is CASSGRDSFFMNTEAFF. The CDR3 DNA follows: TGTGCCAGCAGCGGACGGGACAGCTTCTTCATGAACACTGAAGCTTTCTTT.

The chain links TRBV6-1 to TRBJ1-3; a possible D gene is TRBD1 (5 bases). Deletions cut 1 base from V and 0 bases from J, with 10 bases between. The CDR3 has 16 residues. Germline lookup yields CDR1 MNHNS and CDR2 SASEGT. The CDR3 bases are TGTGCCAGCAGTGAAGGTACGGGACGCTCTGGAAACACCATATATTTT. Translated: CASSEGTGRSGNTIYF.

The chain couples TRBV29-1 to TRBJ1-1; tentatively, D is TRBD1 (5 bases). The germline V gene has CDR1 SQVTM and CDR2 ANQGSEA. The ends were cut back, 7 bases at V and 1 base at J, with 13 bases in the middle. This CDR3 has 13 residues. Written as DNA, the CDR3 is TGCAGCGCCGGACCCGGGGGGAACACTGAAGCTTTCTTT. Translated, it gives CSAGPGGNTEAFF.

The CDR3 loop is CASSQMGQGSSPLHF. The CDR3, as DNA: TGTGCCAGCAGCCAGATGGGGCAGGGGAGTTCACCCCTCCACTTT. The chain uses TRBV5-4 and TRBJ1-6; TRBD1 is a possible D gene (6 bases). Germline V gene lookup returns CDR1 SGHNT and CDR2 YYREEE (reference sequence). The CDR3 length is 15 residues. Trimming removed 4 bases from V and 9 bases from J, with 17 bases in between. Combining the CDR3 with reference TRBV5-4 and TRBJ1-6 gives the whole variable domain ETGVTQSPTHLIKTRGQQVTLRCSSQSGHNTVSWYQQALGQGPQFIFQYYREEENGRGNFPPRFSGLQFPNYSSELNVNALELDDSALYLCASSQMGQGSSPLHFGNGTRLTVT.

The CDR3 nucleotides are TGTGCCAGCCCCATGCAACAGGGGGCGGCGGAGACCCAGTACTTC. Its translation: CASPMQQGAAETQYF. The V and J genes are TRBV5-5 and TRBJ2-5; 9 bases agree with TRBD1. Trimming at V came to 7 bases and at J to 5 bases, leaving 12 bases not matched to a gene. Germline V gives CDR1 SGHKS, CDR2 YYEKEE (reference sequence). The CDR3 totals 15 residues.